The 7 T cell receptor beta chains listed next were all sequenced from one sample in a study of OX40 agonist ivuxolimab in advanced cancers. Generated by immunoSEQ multiplex PCR, the TCRdb table keeps only in-frame clones and is missing some. This table has some 60,000 clones, around 83% appearing once. Specimen: CD4+ or CD8+ T cells sorted from blood, collected in a trial of the OX40 agonist ivuxolimab. The receptors originated from an adult with an advanced solid tumor such as melanoma, head and neck, liver or kidney cancer.

The V and J genes are TRBV7-2 and TRBJ1-5; the D is unclear. CDR1 is SGHTA, CDR2 FQGNSA, per germline. The CDR3 consists of 15 residues. V lost 5 bases to trimming and J lost 0 bases, with 11 bases between them. CDR3 sequence: CASSLYLNSNQPQHF. For the CDR3, the DNA is TGTGCCAGCAGCCTCTACTTGAATAGCAATCAGCCCCAGCATTTT.

This chain joins TRBV7-3 and TRBJ1-1; possibly TRBD1 for D (5 bases). Trimming pared 4 bases from V and 1 base from J, leaving 7 bases between. CDR3 length: 13 amino acids. Per the germline V gene, CDR1 is SGHTA and CDR2 is FQGTGA. CDR3 nucleotide sequence: TGTGCCAGCAGCTCAGACAGGAACACTGAAGCTTTCTTT. Protein: CASSSDRNTEAFF.

CDR3 nucleotides: TGTGCCATCAGTCAAGGGACAGGGCCCGCTCAGCCCCAGCATTTT. It codes for CAISQGTGPAQPQHF. The V gene is TRBV10-3, the J gene TRBJ1-5; 9 bases align to TRBD1. The length of the CDR3 is 15 residues. Germline V gives CDR1 ENHRY, CDR2 SYGVKD. The junction had 8 bases not matched to a gene; V was cut back by 5 bases and J by 6 bases.

The V call is TRBV6-6, the J call TRBJ2-5, with 9 bases identical to TRBD1. The J call may be mistaken, given a closer DNA end match to TRBJ2-7. The germline V gene encodes CDR1 MNHNY and CDR2 SVGAGI (reference sequence). This CDR3 comprises 16 residues. The CDR3 nucleotides are TGTGCCAGCAGTTACCCCCGGGACAGGGTCTCCTACGAGCAGTACTTC. The encoded protein is CASSYPRDRVSYEQYF.

The chain employs TRBV7-9 and TRBJ1-2; D unresolved. The V gene's germline CDR1 is SEHNR and CDR2 FQNEAQ (reference sequence). V lost 4 bases to trimming and J lost 5 bases, with 8 bases between them. This CDR3 region has 12 residues. DNA of the CDR3: TGTGCCAGCAGCTACGGGAATTATGGCTACACCTTC. It specifies CASSYGNYGYTF.

Sample share makes this clone medium-sized. The J gene is TRBJ2-7, the V gene TRBV5-5; TRBD2 aligns across 9 bases. V was pared by 0 bases and J by 3 bases, with 1 base of the junction left unmatched. The CDR3 has 14 residues. Per the germline V gene, CDR1 is SGHKS and CDR2 is YYEKEE (reference sequence). The CDR3 coding sequence is TGTGCCAGCAGCTTGGGTAGCGGGGGCTACGAGCAGTACTTC. Translation: CASSLGSGGYEQYF.

This sequence joins TRBV6-1 and TRBJ1-5, with D unclear. There are 13 residues in the CDR3. Germline CDR1 is MNHNS and CDR2 is SASEGT. V dropped 7 bases and J dropped 6 bases, with 13 bases sitting between them. The CDR3 DNA follows: TGTGCCAGCAAACTGAGGGAGTCTCAGCCCCAGCATTTT. Its translation: CASKLRESQPQHF.